This TCR beta chain was documented in a study of blood T cell repertoires in COVID-19 (dated by TCRdb to 2020 to 2021). For context, the study as a whole: Samples covering the acute and convalescent phases of COVID-19 were provided by collaborators in the United States, Italy and Spain. HLA class I and class II types, where available, came from metadata supplied by the sample provider rather than from assay-based typing. The material from the prospective study consisted of cDNA or gDNA derived from T cells, B-cell-depleted T cells, or PBMCs. The samples were drawn from the first 160 participants of the ongoing ImmuneRACE study and from under 1,500 subjects provided by 6 global collaborators. The sample metadata nearly always contained a de-identified subject ID, COVID-19 status, age in years and sex. The repertoires were released in a freely available public database meant as a resource for research on the immune response to SARS-CoV-2. The dataset comprised deeply sampled blood TCRbeta repertoires from subjects exposed to, actively infected with, or recovered from COVID-19.

As to this clone: Its antigen is still unknown. The record has no base qualities; no much larger clone is one base away.

Its CDR3 holds 13 amino acids, cysteine through phenylalanine. The only DNA kept is the CDR3, 39 bases in frame from the first base. Unmatched junction bases come to 3, with V trimmed by 3 bases and J by 7 bases. From the germline V gene, CDR1 is SGHTA and CDR2 is FQGTGA. TCRbeta CDR3 regions were amplified from genomic DNA by means of the immunoSEQ Assay, a bias-controlled multiplex PCR. Regarding the original processing steps: Nucleated cell counts per sample were estimated from amplification of reference gene primers within the assay. Sequence reads were collapsed and filtered to measure the absolute abundance of every unique TCRbeta CDR3 rearrangement. For each sample, productive Simpson clonality was calculated as the square root of Simpson's diversity index across productive rearrangements. In TCRdb, the immuneACCESS table is reduced to in-frame sequences with V and J assigned. These tables do not hold every clone; where another copy was compared, an unresolved V gene accounts for under half, and the others remain unexplained. Clone size and V and J calls were adopted from that table, with D and trimming inferred from the DNA. The sample table lists roughly 240,000 clones, around 90% of them with a count of one. The ten most abundant clones make up 0.85% to 0.9% of the sample.

In the prospective study, participants were roughly 18 to 100 years old, resided in fewer than 25 geographic areas of the United States, and were enrolled through a virtual design. To assign participants to cohorts, the prospective study relied on clinical history that participants themselves reported in a screening survey and a study questionnaire. Exposed participants had been in contact, within 2 weeks of entering the study, with a person who had a PCR-confirmed or clinician-diagnosed case of COVID-19. In the prospective study, mobile phlebotomists collected whole blood, serum and a nasopharyngeal or oropharyngeal swab from each participant. Additional blood draws and questionnaires over an approximately 2-month period could optionally be provided by prospective study participants. Blood samples from the prospective study were shipped frozen or at room temperature prior to DNA extraction. What the study reported, not specific to this receptor: The quantity of clinical and demographic metadata differed by source and by participant and was supplied without curation.

Material: PBMCs or T cells enriched from blood (not recorded which). The sequence is built from TRBV7-3 and TRBJ2-4, and 7 junction bases match TRBD2. The clonotype comes from a man aged 50 to 59 who had been exposed to COVID-19. The nucleotide sequence is given as TGTGCCAGCAGCTTTGAGGGAGGGAACATTCAGTACTTC. Its protein is CASSFEGGNIQYF. Joined to the reference TRBV7-3 and TRBJ2-4 proteins, this CDR3 gives the full variable domain: GAGVSQTPSNKVTEKGKYVELRCDPISGHTALYWYRQSLGQGPEFLIYFQGTGAADDSGLPNDRFFAVRPEGSVSTLKIQRTERGDSAVYLCASSFEGGNIQYFGAGTRLSVL.